This T cell receptor beta chain was documented in a study of T-cell memory formation after mild COVID-19. The wider study: For the most part, TCR clusters were specific to one donor.

Concerning this clonotype: The antigen is undetermined.

The study's findings and limits: CD4+ contracting clones were found mainly in CM and EM, and CD8+ ones in EMRA. Some SARS-CoV-2-responding clones were already detected in memory before infection. Clones that got smaller from day 15 to 85 had even CD4/CD8, while clones growing later tipped toward CD4+.

TCRdb fed the 5' RACE reads into MiXCR, producing one record per CDR3 protein. The sample consists of roughly 400,000 distinct CDR3 sequences, roughly 18% of them appearing once. V lost 4 bases, J lost 4 bases, and 14 bases lay in between. The length of the CDR3 is 14 residues. Per germline, CDR1 SGHDT and CDR2 YYEEEE. Material for sequencing was PBMCs or a T cell subset sorted from them (not recorded which). The source is a man in his late teens or twenties who had mild COVID-19 (a few samples of this study predate the infection). Cell type and time point are not known. The chain uses TRBV5-6 and TRBJ1-2, with a tentative D call TRBD1 (6 bases). CDR3 DNA: TGTGCCAGCAGCCCGAGGGGGAGAGGCTATGGCTACACCTTC. Its translation: CASSPRGRGYGYTF. Based on the CDR3 plus reference TRBV5-6 and TRBJ1-2, the full variable domain is DAGVTQSPTHLIKTRGQQVTLRCSPKSGHDTVSWYQQALGQGPQFIFQYYEEEERQRGNFPDRFSGHQFPNYSSELNVNALLLGDSALYLCASSPRGRGYGYTFGSGTRLTVV.